This T cell receptor (beta chain) was observed in a study of blood T cells in healthy people across ages. Regarding this clonotype: Its antigen is unidentified.

This CDR3 spans 16 amino acids. Trimming cost V 5 bases and J 8 bases; bases outside gene matches: 11. Study-level results: Compared with aged donors, long-lived donors showed fewer expanded clones, suggesting selection.

Alongside a J-beta primer mix, a sample-barcoded 5' primer served in a second PCR lasting 7 to 11 cycles. Per sample, CDR3-containing paired-end reads numbered at least 2.5 million. Each CDR3 protein gets one entry after TCRdb re-called the 5' RACE reads with MiXCR. The data hold over 750,000 distinct CDR3 sequences, with around 25% observed a single time. Donor samples were obtained from healthy Caucasian individuals from Russia, aged 6 to 90. These data also featured in a second study, about T cells of mothers and their children. That paper adds: Three healthy Caucasian mothers and their six children were the donors.

The clonotype comes from a boy aged 5-17 years in good health. The chain couples TRBV12-3 or TRBV12-4 to TRBJ2-3; 12 bases align to TRBD2. Sequenced sample: blood. The CDR3 region is CASSAASGRAGGTQYF. The CDR3 DNA follows: TGTGCCAGCAGTGCCGCTAGCGGGAGGGCCGGGGGTACGCAGTATTTT.